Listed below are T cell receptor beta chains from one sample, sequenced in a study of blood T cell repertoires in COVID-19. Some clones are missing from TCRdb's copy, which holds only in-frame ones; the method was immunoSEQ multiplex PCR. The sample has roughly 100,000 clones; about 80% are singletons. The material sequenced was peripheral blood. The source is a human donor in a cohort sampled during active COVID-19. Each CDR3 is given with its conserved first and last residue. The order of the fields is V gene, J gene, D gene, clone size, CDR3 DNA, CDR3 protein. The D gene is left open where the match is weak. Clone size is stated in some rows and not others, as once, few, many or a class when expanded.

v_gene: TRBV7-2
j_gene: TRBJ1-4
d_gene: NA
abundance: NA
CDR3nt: TGTGCCAGCAGCCGGGGTCTTTTCTCCACTAATGAAAAACTGTTTTTT
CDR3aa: CASSRGLFSTNEKLFF

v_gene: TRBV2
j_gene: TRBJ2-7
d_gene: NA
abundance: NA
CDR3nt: TGTGCCAGCAGTGTTGCGGGGGCGCGGAACGAGCAGTACTTC
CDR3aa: CASSVAGARNEQYF

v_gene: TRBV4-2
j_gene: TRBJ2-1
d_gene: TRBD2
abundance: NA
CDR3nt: TGTGCCAGCAGCCAAGATACCGGGGGGGCCAATGAGCAGTTCTTC
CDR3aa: CASSQDTGGANEQFF

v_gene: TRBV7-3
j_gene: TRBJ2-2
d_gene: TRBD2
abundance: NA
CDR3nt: TGTGCCAGCAGCCCCCGGACTAGCCCTAGCACCGGGGAGCTGTTTTTT
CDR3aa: CASSPRTSPSTGELFF

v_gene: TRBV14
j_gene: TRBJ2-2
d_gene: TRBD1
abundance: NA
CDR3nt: TGTGCCAGCAGCCAAGGGCCACAGGGGAGGGAGCTGTTTTTT
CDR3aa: CASSQGPQGRELFF

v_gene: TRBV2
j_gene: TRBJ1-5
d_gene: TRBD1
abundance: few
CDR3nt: TGTGCCACCCAGAGGGACAGGGGGCCGAATCAGCCCCAGCATTTT
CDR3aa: CATQRDRGPNQPQHF

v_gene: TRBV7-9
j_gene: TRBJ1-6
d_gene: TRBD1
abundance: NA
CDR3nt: TGTGCCAGCAGCCCAACGACAGGGAGATATAATTCACCCCTCCACTTT
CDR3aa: CASSPTTGRYNSPLHF

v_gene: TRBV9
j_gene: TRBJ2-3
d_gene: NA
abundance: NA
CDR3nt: TGTGCCAGCAGCGTAGGCGGGGTGCGGGGAGATACGCAGTATTTT
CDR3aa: CASSVGGVRGDTQYF

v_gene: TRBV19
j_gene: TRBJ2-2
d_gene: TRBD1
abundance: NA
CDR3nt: TGTGCCAGTAGTACAGGGGGTCGGGCCGGGGAGCTGTTTTTT
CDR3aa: CASSTGGRAGELFF

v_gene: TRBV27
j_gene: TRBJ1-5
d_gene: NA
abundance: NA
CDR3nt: TGTGCCAGCAGTAGCCGACTAGGGGTGGGCAATCAGCCCCAGCATTTT
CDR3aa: CASSSRLGVGNQPQHF

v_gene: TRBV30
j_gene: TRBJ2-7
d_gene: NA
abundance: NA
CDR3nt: TGTGCCGAGGGACACGACGAGCAGTACTTC
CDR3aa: CAEGHDEQYF

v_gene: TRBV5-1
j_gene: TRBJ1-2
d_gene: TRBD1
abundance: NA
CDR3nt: TGCGCCAGCAGCGGAGGGACAGGGATTCTCTATGGCTACACCTTC
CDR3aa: CASSGGTGILYGYTF

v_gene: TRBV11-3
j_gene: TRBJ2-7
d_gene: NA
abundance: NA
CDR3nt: TGTGCCAGCAGGAAAGCGGACTTGCGGGAGCAGTACTTC
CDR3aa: CASRKADLREQYF

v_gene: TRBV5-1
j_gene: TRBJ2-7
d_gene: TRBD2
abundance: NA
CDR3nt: TGCGCCAGCAGCTGGGGACTAGGCGCCTACGAGCAGTACTTC
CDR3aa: CASSWGLGAYEQYF

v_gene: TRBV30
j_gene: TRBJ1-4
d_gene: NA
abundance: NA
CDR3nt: TGTGCCTGGGAGGACAGCGGTAATGAAAAACTGTTTTTT
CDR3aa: CAWEDSGNEKLFF

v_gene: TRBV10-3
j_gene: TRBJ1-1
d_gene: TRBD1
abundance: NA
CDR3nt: TGTGCCATCAGTACCGGGACAGAGAACACTGAAGCTTTCTTT
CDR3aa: CAISTGTENTEAFF

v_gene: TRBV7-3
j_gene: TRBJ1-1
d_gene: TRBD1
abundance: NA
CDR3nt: TGTGCCACCCTTGGCACAGGGGCGAACACTGAAGCTTTCTTT
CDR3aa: CATLGTGANTEAFF

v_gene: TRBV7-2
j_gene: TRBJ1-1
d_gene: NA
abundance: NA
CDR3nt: TGTGCCAGCAGCCCCCTTTCGGGGAACACTGAAGCTTTCTTT
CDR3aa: CASSPLSGNTEAFF

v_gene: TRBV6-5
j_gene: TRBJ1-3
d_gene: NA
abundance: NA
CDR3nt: TGTGCCAGCAACAGCGGGCGCCTGGGGGAAAACACCATATATTTT
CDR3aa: CASNSGRLGENTIYF

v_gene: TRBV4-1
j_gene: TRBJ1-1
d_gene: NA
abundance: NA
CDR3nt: TGCGCCAGCAGCCAAGGTGGGGGGGGGTTGAACACTGAAGCTTTCTTT
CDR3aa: CASSQGGGGLNTEAFF